This T cell receptor (beta chain) was documented in a study of Tregs in tolerant kidney transplant recipients. At the level of the study: Mixed chimerism was transient after nonmyeloablative marrow transplants from related graft donors.

The V end was cut by 5 bases, the J end by 2 bases, with 16 bases between. The CDR3 has 16 amino acids. Germline V CDR1 and CDR2: SGHTA, FQGNSA. Unstimulated Tregs (CD4+CD25+CD127-) and CD4+CD25- non-Tregs were sorted from PBMCs. With respect to this clone: Its antigen remains unknown.

The study's findings and limits: Findings come from small patient numbers and require larger validation. This study did not directly address biological reproducibility.

Sequenced by immunoSEQ multiplex PCR; TCRdb stores in-frame clones only, minus some. The table shows nearly 95,000 clones, with over 85% occurring only once. The sample in question was CD4+ T cells from blood, obtained before the transplant. The receptor was derived from a human donor who received a combined kidney and bone marrow transplant. The gene calls are TRBV7-2 and TRBJ1-3; the D is unclear. The CDR3 loop is CASSRHSASTGNTIYF. CDR3 DNA: TGTGCCAGCAGCCGCCATTCCGCGTCCACTGGAAACACCATATATTTT. The complete variable domain, with remaining parts taken from reference TRBV7-2 and TRBJ1-3, reads GAGVSQSPSNKVTEKGKDVELRCDPISGHTALYWYRQSLGQGLEFLIYFQGNSAPDKSGLPSDRFSAERTGGSVSTLTIQRTQQEDSAVYLCASSRHSASTGNTIYFGEGSWLTVV.